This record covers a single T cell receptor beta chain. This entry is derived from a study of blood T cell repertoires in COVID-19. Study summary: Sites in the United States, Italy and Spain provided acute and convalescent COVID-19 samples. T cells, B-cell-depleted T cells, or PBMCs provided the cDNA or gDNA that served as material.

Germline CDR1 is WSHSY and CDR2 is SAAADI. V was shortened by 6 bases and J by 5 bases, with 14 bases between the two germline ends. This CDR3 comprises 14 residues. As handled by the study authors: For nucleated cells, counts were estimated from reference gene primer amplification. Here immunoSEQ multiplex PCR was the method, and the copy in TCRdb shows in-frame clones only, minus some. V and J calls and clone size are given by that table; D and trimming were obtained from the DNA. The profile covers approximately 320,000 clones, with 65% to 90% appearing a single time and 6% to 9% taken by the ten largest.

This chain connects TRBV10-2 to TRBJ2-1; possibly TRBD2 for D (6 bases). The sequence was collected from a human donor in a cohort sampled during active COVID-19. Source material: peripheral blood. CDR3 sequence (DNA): TGCGCCAGCAGCTGGACTACCGAAGACAATGAGCAGTTCTTC. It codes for CASSWTTEDNEQFF.